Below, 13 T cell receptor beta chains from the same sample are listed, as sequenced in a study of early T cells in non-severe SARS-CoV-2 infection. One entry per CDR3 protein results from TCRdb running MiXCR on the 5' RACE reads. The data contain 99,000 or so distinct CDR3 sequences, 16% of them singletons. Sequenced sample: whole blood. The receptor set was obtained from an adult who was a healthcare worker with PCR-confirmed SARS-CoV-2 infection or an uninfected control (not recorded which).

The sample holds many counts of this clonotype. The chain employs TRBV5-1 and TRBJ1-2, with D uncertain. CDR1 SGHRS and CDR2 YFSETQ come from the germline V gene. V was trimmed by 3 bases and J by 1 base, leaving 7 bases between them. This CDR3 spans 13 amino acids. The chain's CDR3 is CASSSSVNYGYTF. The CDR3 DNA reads TGCGCCAGCAGCTCTTCAGTTAACTATGGCTACACCTTC.

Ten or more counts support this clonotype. CDR3 loop: CASSSLGEKLFF. DNA for the CDR3: TGTGCCAGCAGCTCTTTGGGTGAAAAACTGTTTTTT. The genes are TRBV7-9 and TRBJ1-4; D unclear. Germline V CDR1 and CDR2: SEHNR, FQNEAQ (reference sequence). Deletions cut 4 bases from V and 7 bases from J, with 7 bases between. The CDR3 length is 12 residues.

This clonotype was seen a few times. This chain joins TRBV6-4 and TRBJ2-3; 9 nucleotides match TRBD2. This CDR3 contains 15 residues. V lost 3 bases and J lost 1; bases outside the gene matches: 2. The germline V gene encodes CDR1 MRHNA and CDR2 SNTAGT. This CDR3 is CASSEAGGGTDTQYF. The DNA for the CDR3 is TGTGCCAGCAGTGAAGCGGGAGGCGGCACAGATACGCAGTATTTT.

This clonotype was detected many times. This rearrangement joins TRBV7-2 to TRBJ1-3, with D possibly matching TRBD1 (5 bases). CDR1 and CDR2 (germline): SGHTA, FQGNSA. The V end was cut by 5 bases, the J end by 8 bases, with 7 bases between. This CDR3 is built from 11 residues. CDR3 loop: CASSPGDTIYF. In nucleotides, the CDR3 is TGTGCCAGCAGCCCGGGGGACACCATATATTTT.

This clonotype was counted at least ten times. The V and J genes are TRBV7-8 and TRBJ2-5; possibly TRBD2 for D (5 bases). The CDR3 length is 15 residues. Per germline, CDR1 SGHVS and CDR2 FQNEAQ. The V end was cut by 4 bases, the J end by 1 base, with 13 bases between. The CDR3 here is CASSSQWESQETQYF. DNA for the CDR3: TGTGCCAGCAGCTCTCAGTGGGAGTCCCAAGAGACCCAGTACTTC.

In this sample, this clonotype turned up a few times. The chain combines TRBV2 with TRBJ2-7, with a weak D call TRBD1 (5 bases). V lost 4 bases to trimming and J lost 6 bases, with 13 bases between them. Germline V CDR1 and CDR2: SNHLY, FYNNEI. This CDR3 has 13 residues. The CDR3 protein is CASSVTNGAEQYF. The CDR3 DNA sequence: TGTGCCAGCAGTGTTACAAATGGGGCCGAGCAGTACTTC.

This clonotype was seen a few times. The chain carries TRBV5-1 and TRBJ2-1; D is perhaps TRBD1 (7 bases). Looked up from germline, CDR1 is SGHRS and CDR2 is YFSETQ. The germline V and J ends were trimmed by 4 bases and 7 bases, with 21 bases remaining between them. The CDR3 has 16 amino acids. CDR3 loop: CASSPEGPGGRNEQFF. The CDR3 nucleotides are TGCGCCAGCAGCCCGGAGGGTCCAGGGGGGAGGAATGAGCAGTTCTTC. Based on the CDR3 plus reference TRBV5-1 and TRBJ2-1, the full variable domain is KAGVTQTPRYLIKTRGQQVTLSCSPISGHRSVSWYQQTPGQGLQFLFEYFSETQRNKGNFPGRFSGRQFSNSRSEMNVSTLELGDSALYLCASSPEGPGGRNEQFFGPGTRLTVL.

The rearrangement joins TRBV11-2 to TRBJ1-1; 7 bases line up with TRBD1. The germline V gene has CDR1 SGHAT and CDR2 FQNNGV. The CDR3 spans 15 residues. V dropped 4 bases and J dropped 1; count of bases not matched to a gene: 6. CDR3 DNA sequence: TGTGCCAGCAGCTGGATGACAGGGACGAACACTGAAGCTTTCTTT. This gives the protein CASSWMTGTNTEAFF.

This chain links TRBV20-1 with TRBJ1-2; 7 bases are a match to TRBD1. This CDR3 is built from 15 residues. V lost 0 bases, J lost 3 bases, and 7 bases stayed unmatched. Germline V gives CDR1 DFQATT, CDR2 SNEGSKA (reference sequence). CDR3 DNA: TGCAGTGCTAGAGACCCGGGACAGAGTGACTATGGCTACACCTTC. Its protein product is CSARDPGQSDYGYTF.

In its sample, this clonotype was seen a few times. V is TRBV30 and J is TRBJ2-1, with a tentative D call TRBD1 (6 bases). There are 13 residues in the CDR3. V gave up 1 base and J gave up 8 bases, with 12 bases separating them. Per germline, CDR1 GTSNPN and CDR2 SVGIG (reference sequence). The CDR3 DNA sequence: TGTGCCTGGAGTGCCAGGGGTGGGGATGAGCAGTTCTTC. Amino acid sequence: CAWSARGGDEQFF.

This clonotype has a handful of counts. The CDR3 reads CASSRLGRTSGANVLTF. CDR3 sequence (DNA): TGTGCCAGCAGCCGATTAGGGCGGACCTCTGGGGCCAACGTCCTGACTTTC. The chain recombines TRBV11-2 with TRBJ2-6; D remains unclear. Germline V gives CDR1 SGHAT, CDR2 FQNNGV. The CDR3 totals 17 residues. V was clipped by 5 bases and J by 0 bases, with 14 bases between them.

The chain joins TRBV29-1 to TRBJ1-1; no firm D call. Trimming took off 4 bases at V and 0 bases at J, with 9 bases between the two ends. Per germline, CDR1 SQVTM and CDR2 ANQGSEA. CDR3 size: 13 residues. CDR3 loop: CSVGGIMNTEAFF. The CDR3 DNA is TGCAGCGTTGGAGGGATCATGAACACTGAAGCTTTCTTT. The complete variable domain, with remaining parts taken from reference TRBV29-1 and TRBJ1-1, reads SAVISQKPSRDICQRGTSLTIQCQVDSQVTMMFWYRQQPGQSLTLIATANQGSEATYESGFVIDKFPISRPNLTFSTLTVSNMSPEDSSIYLCSVGGIMNTEAFFGQGTRLTVV.

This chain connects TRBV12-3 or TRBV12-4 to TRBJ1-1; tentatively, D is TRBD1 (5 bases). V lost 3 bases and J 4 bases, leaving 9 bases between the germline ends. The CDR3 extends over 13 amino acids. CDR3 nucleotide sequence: TGTGCCAGCAGTTTCCAGGGAGCCACTGAAGCTTTCTTT. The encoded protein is CASSFQGATEAFF.